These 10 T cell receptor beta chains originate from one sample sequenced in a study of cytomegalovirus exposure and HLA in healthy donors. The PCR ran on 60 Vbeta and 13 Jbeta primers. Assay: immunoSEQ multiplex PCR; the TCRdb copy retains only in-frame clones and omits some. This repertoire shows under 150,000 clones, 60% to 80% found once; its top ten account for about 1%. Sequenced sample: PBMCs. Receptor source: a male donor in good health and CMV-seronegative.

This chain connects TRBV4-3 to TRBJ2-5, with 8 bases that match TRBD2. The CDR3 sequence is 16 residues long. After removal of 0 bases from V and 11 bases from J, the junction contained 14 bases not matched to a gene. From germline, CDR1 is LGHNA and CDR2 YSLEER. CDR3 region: CASSQEGGGLGVEQYF. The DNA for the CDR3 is TGCGCCAGCAGCCAAGAAGGCGGGGGGCTGGGGGTAGAGCAGTACTTC.

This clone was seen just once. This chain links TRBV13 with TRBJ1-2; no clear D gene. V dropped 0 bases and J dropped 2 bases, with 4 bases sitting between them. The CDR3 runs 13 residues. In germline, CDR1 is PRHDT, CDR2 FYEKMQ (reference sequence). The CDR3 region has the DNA TGTGCCAGCAGCTTAGGCAGGAACTATGGCTACACCTTC. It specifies CASSLGRNYGYTF. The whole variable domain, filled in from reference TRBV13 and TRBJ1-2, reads AAGVIQSPRHLIKEKRETATLKCYPIPRHDTVYWYQQGPGQDPQFLISFYEKMQSDKGSIPDRFSAQQFSDYHSELNMSSLELGDSALYFCASSLGRNYGYTFGSGTRLTVV.

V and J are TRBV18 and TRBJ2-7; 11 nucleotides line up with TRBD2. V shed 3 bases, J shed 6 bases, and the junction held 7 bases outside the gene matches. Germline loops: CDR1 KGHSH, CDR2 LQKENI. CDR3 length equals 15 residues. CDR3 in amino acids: CASSPNSGGAIEQYF. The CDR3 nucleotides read TGTGCCAGCTCACCGAATAGCGGGGGGGCTATCGAGCAGTACTTC.

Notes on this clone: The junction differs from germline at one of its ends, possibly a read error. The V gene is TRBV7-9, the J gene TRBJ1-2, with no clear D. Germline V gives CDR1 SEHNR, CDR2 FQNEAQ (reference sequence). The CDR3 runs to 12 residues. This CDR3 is CSSSLAGSGYTF. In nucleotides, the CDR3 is TGTTCCAGCAGCTTAGCGGGGAGTGGCTACACCTTC. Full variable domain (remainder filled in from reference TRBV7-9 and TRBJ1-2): DTGVSQNPRHKITKRGQNVTFRCDPISEHNRLYWYRQTLGQGPEFLTYFQNEAQLEKSRLLSDRFSAERPKGSFSTLEIQRTEQGDSAMYLCSSSLAGSGYTFGSGTRLTVV.

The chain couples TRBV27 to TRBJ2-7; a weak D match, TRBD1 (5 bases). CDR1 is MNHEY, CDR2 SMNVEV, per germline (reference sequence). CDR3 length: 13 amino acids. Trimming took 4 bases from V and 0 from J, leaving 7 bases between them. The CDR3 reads CASSWTNSYEQYF. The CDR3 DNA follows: TGTGCCAGCAGTTGGACAAACTCCTACGAGCAGTACTTC.

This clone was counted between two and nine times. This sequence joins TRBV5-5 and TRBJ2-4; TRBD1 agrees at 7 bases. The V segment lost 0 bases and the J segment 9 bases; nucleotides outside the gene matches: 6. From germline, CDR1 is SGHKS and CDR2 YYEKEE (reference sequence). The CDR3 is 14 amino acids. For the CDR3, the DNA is TGTGCCAGCAGCTTGGCGGGACAGAGAAGCATTCAGTACTTC. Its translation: CASSLAGQRSIQYF.

The chain's CDR3 is CASSQTGSPATNEKLFF. Written as DNA, the CDR3 is TGTGCCAGCAGCCAGACAGGGAGCCCAGCAACTAATGAAAAACTGTTTTTT. The V gene is TRBV7-9, the J gene TRBJ1-4; 7 bases align to TRBD1. V shed 5 bases and J 0 bases; nucleotides not matched to a gene: 9. The CDR3 extends over 17 amino acids. The germline CDR1 and CDR2 sequences are SEHNR and FQNEAQ (reference sequence).

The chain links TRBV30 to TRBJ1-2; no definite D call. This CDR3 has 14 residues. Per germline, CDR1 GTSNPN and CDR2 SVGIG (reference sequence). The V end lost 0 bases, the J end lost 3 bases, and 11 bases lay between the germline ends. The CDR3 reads CAWSVRRGYYGYTF. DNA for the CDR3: TGTGCCTGGAGTGTACGTCGAGGCTACTATGGCTACACCTTC.

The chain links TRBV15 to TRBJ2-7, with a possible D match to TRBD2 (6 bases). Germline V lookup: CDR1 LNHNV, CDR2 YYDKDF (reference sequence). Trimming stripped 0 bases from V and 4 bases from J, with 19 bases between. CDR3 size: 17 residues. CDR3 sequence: CATSREAEGRNWYEQYF. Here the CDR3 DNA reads TGTGCCACCAGCAGAGAGGCGGAGGGCAGGAACTGGTACGAGCAGTACTTC.

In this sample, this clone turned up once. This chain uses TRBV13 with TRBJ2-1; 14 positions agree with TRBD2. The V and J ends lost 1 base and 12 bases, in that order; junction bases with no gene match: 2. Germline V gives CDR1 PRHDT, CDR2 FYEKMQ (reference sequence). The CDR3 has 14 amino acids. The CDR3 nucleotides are TGTGCCAGCAGCTTAGCCGGACTAGCGGGGGGGCAGTTCTTC. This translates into CASSLAGLAGGQFF.